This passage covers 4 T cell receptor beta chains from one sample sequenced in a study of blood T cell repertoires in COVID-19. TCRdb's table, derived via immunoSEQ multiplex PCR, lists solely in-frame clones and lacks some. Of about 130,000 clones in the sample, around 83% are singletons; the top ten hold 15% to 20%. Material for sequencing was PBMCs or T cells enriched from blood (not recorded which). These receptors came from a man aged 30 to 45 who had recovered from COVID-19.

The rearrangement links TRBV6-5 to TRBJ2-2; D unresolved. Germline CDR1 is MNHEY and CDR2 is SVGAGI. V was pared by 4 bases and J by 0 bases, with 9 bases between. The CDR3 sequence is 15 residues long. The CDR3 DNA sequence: TGTGCCAGCAGTTTTTCAACTCCGAACACCGGGGAGCTGTTTTTT. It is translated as CASSFSTPNTGELFF.

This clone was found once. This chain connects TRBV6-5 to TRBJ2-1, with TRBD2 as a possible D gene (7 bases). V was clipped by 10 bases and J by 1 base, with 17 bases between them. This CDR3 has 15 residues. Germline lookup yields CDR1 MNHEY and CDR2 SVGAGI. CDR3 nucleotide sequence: TGTGCCACGGGGGGCCAAGGTCCATCCTACAATGAGCAGTTCTTC. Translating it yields CATGGQGPSYNEQFF.

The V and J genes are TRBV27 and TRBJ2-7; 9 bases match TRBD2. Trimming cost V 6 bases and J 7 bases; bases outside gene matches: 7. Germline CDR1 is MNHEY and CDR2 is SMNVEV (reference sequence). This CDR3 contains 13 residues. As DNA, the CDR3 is TGTGCCAGCAGCTACGGACTAGCGACGGAGCAGTACTTC. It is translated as CASSYGLATEQYF.

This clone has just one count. The DNA of the CDR3 is TGTGCCACGAGGGGGGGTAAGGAAAAACTGTTTTTT. This codes for CATRGGKEKLFF. J is TRBJ1-4 and V is TRBV2; TRBD1 is a possible D gene (6 bases). The CDR3 contains 12 residues. Germline CDR1 is SNHLY and CDR2 is FYNNEI. Between the trimmed V and J ends, which lost 10 bases and 8 bases, there was a span of 14 bases.